This is a list of T cell receptor beta chains from one sample in a study of T cells in Graves' hyperthyroidism and ophthalmopathy. TCRdb used MiXCR to reprocess the multiplex PCR reads, holding one entry per CDR3 protein. The sample lists roughly 570,000 distinct CDR3 sequences, 15% to 19% occurring once. Input material: blood. These receptors were taken from a woman aged 25-40 years with Graves' hyperthyroidism. CDR3s include the opening cysteine and the closing phenylalanine or tryptophan. The order of the fields is V gene, clone size, D gene, J gene, CDR3 protein, CDR3 DNA. A D gene is named only where the DNA matches it firmly. Expanded clones are given a class, and other clones once, few, many or no size at all.

V gene: TRBV30
clone size: many
D gene: TRBD1
J gene: TRBJ1-2
CDR3 protein: CAWSVQWDRGPGYTF
CDR3 DNA: TGTGCCTGGAGTGTACAATGGGACAGGGGGCCTGGCTACACCTTC

V gene: TRBV7-8
clone size: many
D gene: TRBD2
J gene: TRBJ2-3
CDR3 protein: CASRSGLAGTDTQYF
CDR3 DNA: TGTGCCAGCAGATCGGGACTAGCGGGAACAGATACGCAGTATTTT

V gene: TRBV5-1
clone size: many
D gene: TRBD2
J gene: TRBJ2-1
CDR3 protein: CASSLARSGRANEQFF
CDR3 DNA: TGCGCCAGCAGCTTGGCGCGGAGCGGGAGGGCCAATGAGCAGTTCTTC

V gene: TRBV6-6
clone size: many
D gene: -
J gene: TRBJ1-4
CDR3 protein: CASSYSRALATNEKLFF
CDR3 DNA: TGTGCCAGCAGTTACTCGAGGGCACTGGCGACTAATGAAAAACTGTTTTTT

V gene: TRBV6-1
clone size: few
D gene: -
J gene: TRBJ2-1
CDR3 protein: CASSEAGGILPRGQFF
CDR3 DNA: TGTGCCAGCAGTGAAGCCGGCGGGATCCTCCCTCGGGGGCAGTTCTTC

V gene: TRBV27
clone size: many
D gene: TRBD2
J gene: TRBJ2-1
CDR3 protein: CASSSRLAESYNEQFF
CDR3 DNA: TGTGCCAGCAGTAGCCGACTAGCGGAATCCTACAATGAGCAGTTCTTC

V gene: TRBV7-2
clone size: many
D gene: TRBD2
J gene: TRBJ2-3
CDR3 protein: CASSLTGTSNTDTQYF
CDR3 DNA: TGTGCCAGCAGCTTAACCGGGACTAGCAACACAGATACGCAGTATTTT

V gene: TRBV20-1
clone size: many
D gene: TRBD1
J gene: TRBJ2-7
CDR3 protein: CSVPRDRVSYEQYF
CDR3 DNA: TGCAGTGTCCCCCGGGACAGGGTGTCCTACGAGCAGTACTTC

V gene: TRBV6-1
clone size: many
D gene: -
J gene: TRBJ2-2
CDR3 protein: CASRKGATGELFF
CDR3 DNA: TGTGCCAGCAGAAAAGGGGCCACCGGGGAGCTGTTTTTT

V gene: TRBV6-2/TRBV6-3
clone size: many
D gene: -
J gene: TRBJ1-2
CDR3 protein: CASSPGTRNYGYTF
CDR3 DNA: TGTGCCAGCAGTCCCGGGACACGCAACTATGGCTACACCTTC

V gene: TRBV7-2
clone size: -
D gene: TRBD2
J gene: TRBJ2-3
CDR3 protein: CASSLVPSGTSGRAADTQYF
CDR3 DNA: TGTGCCAGCAGCTTAGTCCCCTCGGGGACTAGCGGGAGAGCTGCAGATACGCAGTATTTT

V gene: TRBV12-3/TRBV12-4
clone size: many
D gene: -
J gene: TRBJ2-3
CDR3 protein: CASSFSVFSTDTQYF
CDR3 DNA: TGTGCCAGCAGTTTTTCGGTTTTTAGCACAGATACGCAGTATTTT

V gene: TRBV24-1
clone size: few
D gene: TRBD2
J gene: TRBJ2-3
CDR3 protein: CATKGTSGRAGTDTQYF
CDR3 DNA: TGTGCCACCAAGGGGACTAGCGGGAGGGCCGGCACAGATACGCAGTATTTT

V gene: TRBV5-1
clone size: -
D gene: TRBD1
J gene: TRBJ2-3
CDR3 protein: CASSGDRGRPTDTQYF
CDR3 DNA: TGCGCCAGCAGTGGGGACAGGGGACGTCCCACAGATACGCAGTATTTT